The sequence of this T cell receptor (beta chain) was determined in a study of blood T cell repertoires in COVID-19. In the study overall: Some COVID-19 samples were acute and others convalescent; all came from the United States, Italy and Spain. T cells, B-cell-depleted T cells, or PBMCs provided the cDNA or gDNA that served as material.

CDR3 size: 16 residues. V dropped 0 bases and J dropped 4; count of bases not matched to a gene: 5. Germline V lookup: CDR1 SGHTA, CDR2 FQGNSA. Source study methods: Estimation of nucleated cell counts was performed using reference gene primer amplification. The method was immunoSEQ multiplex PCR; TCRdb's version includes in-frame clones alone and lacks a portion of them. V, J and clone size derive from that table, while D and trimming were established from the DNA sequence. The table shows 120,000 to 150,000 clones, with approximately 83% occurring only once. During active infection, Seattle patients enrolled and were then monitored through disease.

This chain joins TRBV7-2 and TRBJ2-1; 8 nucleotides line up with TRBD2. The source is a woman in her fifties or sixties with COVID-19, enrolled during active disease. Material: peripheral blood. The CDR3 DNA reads TGTGCCAGCAGCTTAGCGCGAGCGGGAGCATACAATGAGCAGTTCTTC. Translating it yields CASSLARAGAYNEQFF.